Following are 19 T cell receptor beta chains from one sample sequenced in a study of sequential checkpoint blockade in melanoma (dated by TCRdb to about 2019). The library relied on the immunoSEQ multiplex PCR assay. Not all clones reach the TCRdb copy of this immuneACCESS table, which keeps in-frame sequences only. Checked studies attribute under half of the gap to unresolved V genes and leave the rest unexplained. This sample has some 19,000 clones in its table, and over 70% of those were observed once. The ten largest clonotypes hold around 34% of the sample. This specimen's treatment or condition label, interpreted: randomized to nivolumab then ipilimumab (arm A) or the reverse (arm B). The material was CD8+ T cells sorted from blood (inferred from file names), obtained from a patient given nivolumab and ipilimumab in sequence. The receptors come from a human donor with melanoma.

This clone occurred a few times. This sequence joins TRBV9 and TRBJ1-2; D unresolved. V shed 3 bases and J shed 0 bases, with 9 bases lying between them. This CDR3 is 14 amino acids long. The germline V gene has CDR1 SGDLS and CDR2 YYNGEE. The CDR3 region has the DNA TGTGCCAGCAGCGCCCTTCCAGCTAACTATGGCTACACCTTC. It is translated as CASSALPANYGYTF.

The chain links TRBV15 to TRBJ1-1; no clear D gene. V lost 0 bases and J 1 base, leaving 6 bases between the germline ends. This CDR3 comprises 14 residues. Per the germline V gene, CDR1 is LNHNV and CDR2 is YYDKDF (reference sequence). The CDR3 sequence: CATSRDSSNTEAFF. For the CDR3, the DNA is TGTGCCACCAGCAGAGACAGTTCGAACACTGAAGCTTTCTTT.

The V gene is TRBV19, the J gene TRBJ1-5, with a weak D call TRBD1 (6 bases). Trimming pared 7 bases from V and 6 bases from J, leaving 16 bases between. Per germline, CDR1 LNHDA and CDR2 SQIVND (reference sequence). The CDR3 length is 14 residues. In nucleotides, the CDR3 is TGTGCCAGTATCCCACGGGGGGCTGGTCAGCCCCAGCATTTT. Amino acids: CASIPRGAGQPQHF. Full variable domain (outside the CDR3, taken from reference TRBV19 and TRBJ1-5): DGGITQSPKYLFRKEGQNVTLSCEQNLNHDAMYWYRQDPGQGLRLIYYSQIVNDFQKGDIAEGYSVSREKKESFPLTVTSAQKNPTAFYLCASIPRGAGQPQHFGDGTRLSIL.

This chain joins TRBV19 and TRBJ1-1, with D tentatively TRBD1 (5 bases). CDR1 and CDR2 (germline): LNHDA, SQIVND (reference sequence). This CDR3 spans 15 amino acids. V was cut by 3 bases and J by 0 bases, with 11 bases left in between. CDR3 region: CASSIERQLNTEAFF. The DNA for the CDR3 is TGTGCCAGTAGTATCGAACGACAGCTGAACACTGAAGCTTTCTTT.

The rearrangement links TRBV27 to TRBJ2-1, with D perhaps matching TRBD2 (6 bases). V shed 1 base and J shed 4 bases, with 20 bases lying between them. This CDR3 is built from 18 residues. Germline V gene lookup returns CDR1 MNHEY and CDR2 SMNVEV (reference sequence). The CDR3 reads CASSLFSPAGTPYNEQFF. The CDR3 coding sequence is TGTGCCAGCAGTTTATTCTCCCCCGCGGGGACGCCTTACAATGAGCAGTTCTTC.

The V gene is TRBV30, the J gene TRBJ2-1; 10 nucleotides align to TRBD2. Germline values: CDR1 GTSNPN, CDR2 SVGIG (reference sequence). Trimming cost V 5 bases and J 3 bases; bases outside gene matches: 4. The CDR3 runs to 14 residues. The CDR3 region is CAWGAGGLYNEQFF. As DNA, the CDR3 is TGTGCCTGGGGAGCGGGAGGGCTCTACAATGAGCAGTTCTTC.

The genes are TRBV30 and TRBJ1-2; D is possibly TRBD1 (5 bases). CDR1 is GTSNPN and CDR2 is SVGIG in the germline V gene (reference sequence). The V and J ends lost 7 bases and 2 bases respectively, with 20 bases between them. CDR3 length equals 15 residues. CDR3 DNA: TGTGCCTCCTTTGCTCCGGCACAGGTGAACTATGGCTACACCTTC. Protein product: CASFAPAQVNYGYTF.

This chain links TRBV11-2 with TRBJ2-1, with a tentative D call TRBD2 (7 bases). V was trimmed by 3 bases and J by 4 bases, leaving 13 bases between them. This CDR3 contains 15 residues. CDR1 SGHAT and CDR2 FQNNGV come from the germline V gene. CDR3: CASSFLAGAYNEQFF. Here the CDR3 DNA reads TGTGCCAGCAGCTTCTTGGCGGGGGCTTACAATGAGCAGTTCTTC.

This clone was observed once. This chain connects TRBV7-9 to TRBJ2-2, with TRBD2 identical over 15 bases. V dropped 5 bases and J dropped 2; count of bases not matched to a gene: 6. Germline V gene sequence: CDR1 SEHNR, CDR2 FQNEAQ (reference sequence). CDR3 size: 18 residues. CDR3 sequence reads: CASSDRTSGGANTGELFF. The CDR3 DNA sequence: TGTGCCAGCAGCGATCGGACTAGCGGGGGGGCCAACACCGGGGAGCTGTTTTTT.

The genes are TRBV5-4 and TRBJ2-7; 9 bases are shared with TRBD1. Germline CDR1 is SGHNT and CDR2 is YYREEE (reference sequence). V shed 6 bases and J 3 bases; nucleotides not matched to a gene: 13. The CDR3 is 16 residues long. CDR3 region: CASTRTTGTGYYEQYF. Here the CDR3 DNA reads TGTGCCAGCACCCGAACAACCGGGACAGGGTACTACGAGCAGTACTTC.

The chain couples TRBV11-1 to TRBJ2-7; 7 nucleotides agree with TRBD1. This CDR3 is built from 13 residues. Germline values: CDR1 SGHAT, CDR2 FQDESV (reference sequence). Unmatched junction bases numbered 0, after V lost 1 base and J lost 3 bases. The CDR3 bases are TGTGCCAGCAGCTTAGGGGACAGCTACGAGCAGTACTTC. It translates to CASSLGDSYEQYF.

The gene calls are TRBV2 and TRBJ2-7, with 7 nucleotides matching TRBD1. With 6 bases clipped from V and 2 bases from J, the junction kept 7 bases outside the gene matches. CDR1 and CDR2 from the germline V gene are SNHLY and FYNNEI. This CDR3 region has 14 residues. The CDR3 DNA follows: TGTGCCAGCAGCCCTCCGGACAGGACCTACGAGCAGTACTTC. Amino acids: CASSPPDRTYEQYF.

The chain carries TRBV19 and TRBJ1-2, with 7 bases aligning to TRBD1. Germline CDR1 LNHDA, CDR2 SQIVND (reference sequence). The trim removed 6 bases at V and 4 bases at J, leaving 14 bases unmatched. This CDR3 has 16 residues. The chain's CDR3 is CASSLGQVGSVYGYTF. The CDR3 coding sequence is TGTGCCAGTAGCCTTGGACAGGTGGGTTCGGTCTATGGCTACACCTTC.

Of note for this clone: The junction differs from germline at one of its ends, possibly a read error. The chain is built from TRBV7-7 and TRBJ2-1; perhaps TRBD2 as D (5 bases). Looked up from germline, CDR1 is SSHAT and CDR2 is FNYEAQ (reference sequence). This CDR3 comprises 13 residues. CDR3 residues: CASSWTVGGEQFF. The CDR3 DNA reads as TGTGCTAGCAGCTGGACCGTTGGAGGTGAGCAGTTCTTC. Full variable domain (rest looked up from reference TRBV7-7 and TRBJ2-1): GAGVSQSPRYKVTKRGQDVTLRCDPISSHATLYWYQQALGQGPEFLTYFNYEAQPDKSGLPSDRFSAERPEGSISTLTIQRTEQRDSAMYRCASSWTVGGEQFFGPGTRLTVL.

The CDR3, as DNA: TGTGCCAGTAGTATTGGAGATTATAGCAATCAGCCCCAGCATTTT. Protein sequence: CASSIGDYSNQPQHF. This chain links TRBV19 with TRBJ1-5; D is undetermined. Germline CDR1 reads LNHDA; CDR2 reads SQIVND (reference sequence). This CDR3 is built from 15 residues. V lost 3 bases and J 0 bases, leaving 9 bases between the germline ends.

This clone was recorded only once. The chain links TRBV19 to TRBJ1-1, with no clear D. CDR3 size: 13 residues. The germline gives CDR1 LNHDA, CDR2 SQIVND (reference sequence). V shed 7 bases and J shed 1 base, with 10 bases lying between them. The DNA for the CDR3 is TGTGCCAGTACCTTGGGCCAGAACACTGAAGCTTTCTTT. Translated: CASTLGQNTEAFF.

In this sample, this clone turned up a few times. CDR3 loop: CASKSWGLGSNQPQHF. CDR3 nucleotides: TGTGCCAGCAAATCTTGGGGGCTGGGTAGCAATCAGCCCCAGCATTTT. The chain recombines TRBV2 with TRBJ1-5; perhaps TRBD1 as D (6 bases). The CDR3 length is 16 residues. Germline V gives CDR1 SNHLY, CDR2 FYNNEI. Trimming took off 7 bases at V and 0 bases at J, with 16 bases between the two ends.

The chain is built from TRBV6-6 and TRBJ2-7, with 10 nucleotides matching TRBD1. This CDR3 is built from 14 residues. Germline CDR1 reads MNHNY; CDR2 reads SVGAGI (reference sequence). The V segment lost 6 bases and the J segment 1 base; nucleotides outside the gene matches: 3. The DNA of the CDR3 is TGTGCCAGCAGCCCGGGACAGGGGTCCTACGAGCAGTACTTC. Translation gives CASSPGQGSYEQYF.

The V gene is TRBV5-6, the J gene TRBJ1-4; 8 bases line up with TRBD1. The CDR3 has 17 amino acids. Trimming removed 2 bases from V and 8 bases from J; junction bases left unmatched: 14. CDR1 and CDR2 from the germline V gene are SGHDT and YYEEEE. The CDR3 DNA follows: TGTGCCAGCAGCTTCCAGCCTCGGACAGGGCTCAACGAAAAACTGTTTTTT. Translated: CASSFQPRTGLNEKLFF.